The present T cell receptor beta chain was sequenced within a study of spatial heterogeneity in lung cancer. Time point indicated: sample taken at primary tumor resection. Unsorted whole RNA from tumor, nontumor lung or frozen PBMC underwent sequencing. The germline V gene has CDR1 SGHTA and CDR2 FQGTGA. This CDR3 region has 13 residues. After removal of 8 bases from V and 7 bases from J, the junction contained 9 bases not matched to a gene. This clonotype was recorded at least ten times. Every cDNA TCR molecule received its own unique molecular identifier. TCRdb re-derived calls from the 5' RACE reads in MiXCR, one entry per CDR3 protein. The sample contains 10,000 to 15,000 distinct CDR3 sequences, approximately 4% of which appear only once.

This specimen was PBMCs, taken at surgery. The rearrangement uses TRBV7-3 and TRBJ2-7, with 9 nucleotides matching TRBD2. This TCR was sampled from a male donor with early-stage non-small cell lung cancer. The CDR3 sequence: CASGLAGEGEQYF. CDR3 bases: TGTGCCAGCGGATTAGCGGGAGAGGGGGAGCAGTACTTC.